These 9 T cell receptor beta chains came from one sample sequenced in a study of tissue T cells after allogeneic stem cell transplantation. This table comes from immunoSEQ multiplex PCR, and its TCRdb copy is limited to in-frame clones, with some not included. This sample has about 21,000 clones, with 72% found just once. The material sequenced was spleen. All receptors come from a female BALB/c mouse in good health. For this strain, the MHC haplotype corresponds to H2-d.

Worth noting for this clone: Gene and germline names: mouse. The CDR3 end is not reached by the read, which stops 1 residue before it; the germline J gene fills it in. The gene calls are TRBV29 and TRBJ2-5; D ambiguous. CDR3 length: 11 residues. The V gene's germline CDR1 is MSHET and CDR2 SYDVDS. The V end was cut by 1 base, the J end by 10 bases, with 6 bases between. CDR3 DNA, as far as it was read: TGTGCTAGCAGTTTATATGGGCCCCAGTAC. This translates into CASSLYGPQY. The entire CDR3 sequence reads CASSLYGPQYF.

This clone was seen once. Each gene name is a mouse one. The sequence runs out 1 residue before the end of the CDR3; the remainder is reconstructed from the germline J gene. V and J are TRBV13-3 and TRBJ1-3; D gene ambiguous. From germline, CDR1 is NNHDY and CDR2 SYVADS. V was trimmed by 5 bases and J by 4 bases, leaving 10 bases between them. The CDR3 consists of 13 residues. The CDR3 loop reads CASSLEQGNTLYF. The covered CDR3 bases are TGTGCCAGCAGCCTAGAACAGGGAAATACGCTCTAT.

To note about this clone: Genes and germline are mouse. The read is 1 residue too short to cover the CDR3 end, so that end is filled in from the germline J gene. The genes are TRBV1 and TRBJ1-6; a weak D match, TRBD1 (5 bases). TRBJ1-6 is placed among ORFs of uncertain function. CDR3 length equals 13 residues. The germline gives CDR1 NSQYPW, CDR2 LRSPGD (reference sequence). Trimming shortened V by 2 bases and J by 6 bases, and 5 bases separated the two germline ends. The CDR3 sequence: CTCSAQGNSPLYF. CDR3 bases read: TGCACCTGCAGTGCACAGGGTAATTCGCCCCTCTAC.

As concerns this clone: Mouse gene names apply. The CDR3 end is not reached by the read, which stops 1 residue before it; the germline J gene fills it in. This rearrangement joins TRBV3 to TRBJ2-3; possibly TRBD2 for D (6 bases). Germline V gene lookup returns CDR1 SNHLY and CDR2 FYNGKV (reference sequence). The CDR3 length is 15 residues. Trimming cost V 2 bases and J 0 bases, with 9 bases left between them. CDR3 DNA (partial): TGTGCCAGCAGCTTACCACTGGGTAGTGCAGAAACGCTGTAT. This gives the protein CASSLPLGSAETLY. The CDR3 as a whole reads CASSLPLGSAETLYF.

This clone was observed a few times. The gene names here belong to mouse. The CDR3 end lies 1 residue beyond the end of the read and is filled in from the germline J gene. In the same sample, other DNA sequences code for this CDR3. This chain links TRBV19 with TRBJ2-7; 10 nucleotides agree with TRBD2. Germline loops: CDR1 FNHDT, CDR2 SITEND (reference sequence). V lost 1 base and J lost 2; bases outside the gene matches: 0. The CDR3 has 14 amino acids. CDR3 sequence reads: CASSILGGPYEQYF. CDR3 bases read: TGTGCCAGCAGTATACTGGGGGGGCCCTATGAACAGTAC.

As regards this clone: Gene names are the mouse ones. The missing CDR3 end, 1 residue past where the read stops, is filled in from the germline J gene. This sequence joins TRBV3 and TRBJ1-5; the match to TRBD1 covers 9 bases. The V and J ends lost 5 bases and 8 bases, in that order; junction bases with no gene match: 4. The CDR3 sequence is 13 residues long. The germline V gene has CDR1 SNHLY and CDR2 FYNGKV (reference sequence). CDR3 residues: CASSPRTGEAPLF. The sequenced CDR3 bases are TGTGCCAGCAGCCCAAGGACAGGGGAGGCTCCGCTT. Looking up the rest from reference TRBV3 and TRBJ1-5 gives the full variable domain: GPKVLQIPSHQIIDMGQMVTLNCDPVSNHLYFYWYKQILGQQMEFLVNFYNGKVMEKSKLFKDQFSVERPDGSYFTLKIQPTALEDSAVYFCASSPRTGEAPLFGEGTRLSVL.

In the case of this clone: Gene names denote mouse genes. The read ends 1 residue early relative to the CDR3; the germline J gene fills the gap. The rearrangement uses TRBV23 and TRBJ1-6; no DNA check was done on the table's D call, TRBD1. TRBJ1-6 falls under the ORF class, with uncertain function. Per the germline V gene, CDR1 is KGHTA and CDR2 is FQNQQP. The CDR3 is 15 amino acids. The part of the CDR3 DNA that was read is TGCTCCAGCAGTCAACCGGGACAGTATAATTCGCCCCTCTAC. Amino acid sequence: CSSSQPGQYNSPLY. The full CDR3 protein reads CSSSQPGQYNSPLYF.

Concerning this clone: These gene names are mouse names. The read finishes 1 residue shy of the CDR3 end, and the germline J gene is used to complete it. The chain couples TRBV13-1 to TRBJ2-4, with TRBD2 matching over 9 bases. Trimming at V came to 5 bases and at J to 4 bases, leaving 5 bases not matched to a gene. Per the germline V gene, CDR1 is NSHNY and CDR2 is SYGAGN. This CDR3 is 14 amino acids long. The CDR3 protein is CASRENWGENTLYF. CDR3 DNA (partial): TGTGCCAGCAGGGAAAACTGGGGGGAAAACACCTTGTAC.

In its sample, this clone was seen once. Gene names are the mouse ones. Sequencing ends 1 residue short of the CDR3 end; the germline J gene provides the rest. This rearrangement joins TRBV19 to TRBJ1-1; a weak D match, TRBD1 (5 bases). The CDR3 spans 14 residues. The ends were cut back, 4 bases at V and 0 bases at J, with 10 bases in the middle. Germline V gives CDR1 FNHDT, CDR2 SITEND (reference sequence). The CDR3: CASSVDSANTEVFF. The DNA read from the CDR3 is TGTGCCAGCAGTGTCGACAGTGCAAACACAGAAGTCTTC.